The 12 T cell receptor beta chains listed next were all sequenced from one sample in a study of shared clonotypes between healthy human individuals. TCRdb's table, derived via immunoSEQ multiplex PCR, lists solely in-frame clones and lacks some. The repertoire holds millions of clones, roughly 94% seen once, with under 0.15% in the top ten. The sequencing input was naive CD4+ T cells sorted from blood. Indicated subset: CD45RA+ positively selected. The receptors originated from a man aged 18 to 30 in good health.

A remark on this clone: This sample also contains other DNA sequences that code for the same CDR3. The V and J genes are TRBV9 and TRBJ2-3; 8 bases are shared with TRBD2. The CDR3 sequence is 16 residues long. Germline V gene data show CDR1 as SGDLS and CDR2 as YYNGEE. The V gene end was trimmed by 0 bases and the J gene end by 1 base; junction bases not matched to a gene: 4. CDR3 region: CASSVAGSGGTDTQYF. The DNA of the CDR3 is TGTGCCAGCAGCGTAGCAGGTAGCGGGGGCACAGATACGCAGTATTTT.

V usage is TRBV9 and J usage is TRBJ2-3; 7 bases are shared with TRBD1. The CDR3 has 15 amino acids. Germline values: CDR1 SGDLS, CDR2 YYNGEE. V lost 6 bases to trimming and J lost 4 bases; unmatched junction nucleotides: 11. In nucleotides, the CDR3 is TGTGCCAGCACAAGGGCAGGGGGTTATTCAGATACGCAGTATTTT. It is translated as CASTRAGGYSDTQYF.

The rearrangement uses TRBV7-2 and TRBJ2-3; D might be TRBD2 (5 bases). With 4 bases removed from V and 2 bases from J, the gap between germline ends came to 16 bases. The CDR3 is made up of 16 amino acids. Germline CDR1 is SGHTA and CDR2 is FQGNSA. CDR3 sequence: CASSSARAVVTDTQYF. The CDR3 region has the DNA TGTGCCAGCAGCTCAGCGAGGGCGGTGGTCACAGATACGCAGTATTTT.

The rearrangement joins TRBV5-1 to TRBJ2-1, with 7 bases aligning to TRBD1. Germline lookup yields CDR1 SGHRS and CDR2 YFSETQ. This CDR3 is built from 15 residues. Losses at the gene ends were 5 bases for V and 8 bases for J; bases not matched to a gene: 13. The CDR3 DNA reads TGCGCCAGCAGTCCCCCGGGACAGCCTCTGTATGAGCAGTTCTTC. It is translated as CASSPPGQPLYEQFF.

Comments on this clone: Other DNA sequences from this sample encode an identical CDR3 as well. This chain uses TRBV19 with TRBJ2-3; TRBD1 aligns across 9 bases. The V and J ends lost 2 bases and 1 base, in that order; junction bases with no gene match: 1. The CDR3 covers 15 residues. Germline V gene data show CDR1 as LNHDA and CDR2 as SQIVND (reference sequence). DNA for the CDR3: TGTGCCAGTAGTATACGGACAGGGGGCACAGATACGCAGTATTTT. Translation: CASSIRTGGTDTQYF.

This clone was recorded many times. The gene calls are TRBV18 and TRBJ2-7; D may be TRBD1 (6 bases). V gave up 2 bases and J gave up 3 bases, with 11 bases separating them. The CDR3 spans 14 residues. CDR1 is KGHSH and CDR2 is LQKENI in the germline V gene. CDR3 DNA: TGTGCCAGCTCACCAGGGTTAGGGGGCTACGAGCAGTACTTC. Translation: CASSPGLGGYEQYF.

This clone was detected once. The chain links TRBV5-4 to TRBJ2-5, with 10 bases fitting TRBD2. Looked up from germline, CDR1 is SGHNT and CDR2 is YYREEE (reference sequence). CDR3 length equals 17 residues. Germline trimming cut 3 bases from V and 4 bases from J; bases unmatched to any gene: 12. The CDR3 protein is CASSSRLAGFGGETQYF. As DNA, the CDR3 is TGTGCCAGCAGCTCTAGACTAGCGGGCTTCGGAGGAGAGACCCAGTACTTC.

This clone was seen just once. The chain is built from TRBV27 and TRBJ2-3, with TRBD2 identical over 14 bases. The CDR3 has 19 residues. Trimming removed 5 bases from V and 2 bases from J; junction bases left unmatched: 12. Germline-derived CDR1 and CDR2 are MNHEY and SMNVEV (reference sequence). The CDR3 here is CASSMGTSGSPLPTDTQYF. The CDR3 coding sequence is TGTGCCAGCAGTATGGGGACTAGCGGGAGTCCTCTCCCCACAGATACGCAGTATTTT.

The CDR3 loop is CASSPTNRVGTDTQYF. In nucleotides, the CDR3 is TGCGCCAGCAGCCCCACTAACAGGGTTGGCACAGATACGCAGTATTTT. V is TRBV5-1 and J is TRBJ2-3, with a tentative D call TRBD1 (6 bases). Trimming left V 4 bases short and J 1 base short, with 16 bases between. The germline gives CDR1 SGHRS, CDR2 YFSETQ. CDR3 length: 16 residues.

The rearrangement links TRBV7-9 to TRBJ2-3, with D hard to call. CDR3 length: 16 residues. V lost 5 bases and J 0 bases, leaving 15 bases between the germline ends. Germline V CDR1 and CDR2: SEHNR, FQNEAQ (reference sequence). The CDR3 protein is CASSPNIRSSTDTQYF. The CDR3 DNA reads TGTGCCAGCAGCCCCAATATAAGGTCTAGCACAGATACGCAGTATTTT.

The rearrangement joins TRBV11-2 to TRBJ2-5; D not resolved. The V gene lost 2 bases and the J gene lost 3 bases, with 10 bases spanning the gap. This CDR3 comprises 14 residues. Germline CDR1 is SGHAT and CDR2 is FQNNGV. This chain's CDR3 is CASSLLEWEETQYF. For the CDR3, the DNA is TGTGCCAGCAGCTTATTGGAGTGGGAAGAGACCCAGTACTTC. Supplemented by reference TRBV11-2 and TRBJ2-5, the full variable domain reads EAGVAQSPRYKIIEKRQSVAFWCNPISGHATLYWYQQILGQGPKLLIQFQNNGVVDDSQLPKDRFSAERLKGVDSTLKIQPAKLEDSAVYLCASSLLEWEETQYFGPGTRLLVL.

Worth noting for this clone: In the same sample, other DNA sequences code for this CDR3. V and J are TRBV5-6 and TRBJ2-7, with a possible D match to TRBD1 (5 bases). Germline V gene sequence: CDR1 SGHDT, CDR2 YYEEEE. The CDR3 contains 12 residues. The V end was cut by 0 bases, the J end by 6 bases, with 7 bases between. CDR3 in DNA: TGTGCCAGCAGCTTGGTTCAGGGCGAGCAGTACTTC. Translated: CASSLVQGEQYF. Full variable domain (outside the CDR3, taken from reference TRBV5-6 and TRBJ2-7): DAGVTQSPTHLIKTRGQQVTLRCSPKSGHDTVSWYQQALGQGPQFIFQYYEEEERQRGNFPDRFSGHQFPNYSSELNVNALLLGDSALYLCASSLVQGEQYFGPGTRLTVT.